The 14 T cell receptor beta chains given below trace back to one sample, sequenced in a study of CD8 T cells in Susac syndrome. Reverse transcription of roughly 0.45 to 1 ug RNA was performed with random hexamers. A single record per CDR3 protein comes from TCRdb applying MiXCR to the immunoSEQ multiplex PCR reads. The sample holds roughly 250,000 distinct CDR3 sequences, 90% to 96% seen once. Sequencing input: CD4+ T cells from PBMCs. Every receptor here comes from a human donor with Susac syndrome.

J is TRBJ2-5 and V is TRBV9, with a weak D call TRBD2 (6 bases). V gave up 0 bases and J gave up 7 bases, with 10 bases separating them. This CDR3 is built from 13 residues. The V gene's germline CDR1 is SGDLS and CDR2 YYNGEE. The CDR3 loop reads CASSVGVGGTQYF. The CDR3 DNA is TGTGCCAGCAGCGTAGGTGTCGGGGGGACCCAGTACTTC.

This sequence joins TRBV29-1 and TRBJ1-2; 8 bases line up with TRBD1. The CDR3 contains 14 residues. CDR1 and CDR2 (germline): SQVTM, ANQGSEA. V shed 6 bases, J shed 4 bases, and the junction held 10 bases outside the gene matches. The CDR3 sequence is CSVVSRTGIYGYTF. The CDR3 DNA reads TGCAGCGTCGTTTCCAGGACAGGGATCTATGGCTACACCTTC.

V usage is TRBV14 and J usage is TRBJ1-3; no firm D call. The V end was cut by 4 bases, the J end by 4 bases, with 14 bases between. Per the germline V gene, CDR1 is SGHDN and CDR2 is FVKESK. The length of the CDR3 is 15 residues. CDR3 sequence: CASSPFSRVGNTIYF. The CDR3 DNA is TGTGCCAGCAGCCCGTTCTCTAGGGTCGGAAACACCATATATTTT.

J is TRBJ2-7 and V is TRBV9; 9 bases agree with TRBD2. The V and J ends lost 0 bases and 12 bases, in that order; junction bases with no gene match: 19. Germline CDR1 and CDR2: SGDLS and YYNGEE. The CDR3 sequence is 17 residues long. The DNA of the CDR3 is TGTGCCAGCAGCGTAGCGGCAACCTCAGCGGGAGGCCCAGCACTGTACTTC. Protein sequence: CASSVAATSAGGPALYF.

V and J are TRBV29-1 and TRBJ1-5, with 7 bases lining up with TRBD1. Looked up from germline, CDR1 is SQVTM and CDR2 is ANQGSEA. CDR3 length: 12 amino acids. The CDR3 loop reads CSAAGGDQPQHF. The CDR3 nucleotides read TGCAGTGCAGCAGGGGGGGATCAGCCCCAGCATTTT. Variable domain in full (rest from reference TRBV29-1 and TRBJ1-5): SAVISQKPSRDICQRGTSLTIQCQVDSQVTMMFWYRQQPGQSLTLIATANQGSEATYESGFVIDKFPISRPNLTFSTLTVSNMSPEDSSIYLCSAAGGDQPQHFGDGTRLSIL.

The CDR3 region has the DNA TGTGCCAGCAGTGATATGGACAGGGCGGCGGAGACCCAGTACTTC. Protein sequence: CASSDMDRAAETQYF. The chain couples TRBV25-1 to TRBJ2-5, with 8 bases fitting TRBD1. Trimming removed 3 bases from V and 5 bases from J; junction bases left unmatched: 8. Germline loops: CDR1 MGHDK, CDR2 SYGVNS. The CDR3 is 15 amino acids.

The chain joins TRBV5-1 to TRBJ1-2; D remains ambiguous. The CDR3 runs to 12 residues. CDR1 is SGHRS and CDR2 is YFSETQ in the germline V gene. V lost 0 bases and J lost 7, with 7 bases in between. The CDR3 DNA follows: TGCGCCAGCAGCTTGGAAAGATCTGGCTACACCTTC. Protein product: CASSLERSGYTF.

The V call is TRBV12-3 or TRBV12-4, the J call TRBJ1-2; D gene ambiguous. The V end was cut by 6 bases, the J end by 5 bases, with 16 bases between. This CDR3 comprises 14 residues. The CDR3 DNA reads TGTGCCAGCAGCGTTCGCGCAGAAGTATATGGCTACACCTTC. Translated: CASSVRAEVYGYTF.

This chain connects TRBV18 to TRBJ2-3; 8 bases agree with TRBD2. The germline V gene encodes CDR1 KGHSH and CDR2 LQKENI. The CDR3 covers 16 residues. Trimming cost V 3 bases and J 0 bases; bases outside gene matches: 5. This chain's CDR3 is CASSPTSVTSTDTQYF. In DNA, the CDR3 is TGTGCCAGCTCACCGACTAGCGTTACTAGCACAGATACGCAGTATTTT.

The chain joins TRBV19 to TRBJ1-5; weak D call: TRBD1 (5 bases). The CDR3 consists of 14 residues. Germline CDR1 LNHDA, CDR2 SQIVND (reference sequence). V was cut by 9 bases and J by 4 bases, with 16 bases left in between. DNA for the CDR3: TGTGCCAGCGGAGGAGGGGAGGATAATCAGCCCCAGCATTTT. This gives the protein CASGGGEDNQPQHF.

The chain couples TRBV10-3 to TRBJ2-5; D unclear. CDR3 length equals 13 residues. From germline, CDR1 is ENHRY and CDR2 SYGVKD. Trimming cost V 5 bases and J 5 bases, with 12 bases left between them. The CDR3 bases are TGTGCCATCAGTTCCCTCTCTCTCGAGACCCAGTACTTC. Protein sequence: CAISSLSLETQYF.

J is TRBJ1-5 and V is TRBV30; D unclear. This CDR3 has 13 residues. Germline V lookup: CDR1 GTSNPN, CDR2 SVGIG (reference sequence). With 0 bases removed from V and 4 bases from J, the gap between germline ends came to 7 bases. The CDR3 reads CAWSVNRNQPQHF. The CDR3, as DNA: TGTGCCTGGAGTGTAAACAGAAATCAGCCCCAGCATTTT.

The chain employs TRBV5-4 and TRBJ2-2; 9 positions match TRBD2. Germline CDR1 reads SGHNT; CDR2 reads YYREEE (reference sequence). V was pared by 4 bases and J by 5 bases, with 6 bases of the junction left unmatched. The CDR3 totals 15 residues. The CDR3 sequence: CASSAGLARTGELFF. For the CDR3, the DNA is TGTGCCAGCAGCGCGGGACTAGCCAGAACCGGGGAGCTGTTTTTT.

V gene TRBV20-1 combines with J gene TRBJ2-1; TRBD2 agrees at 9 bases. Germline lookup yields CDR1 DFQATT and CDR2 SNEGSKA (reference sequence). This CDR3 is 14 amino acids long. Trimming at V came to 1 base and at J to 5 bases, leaving 3 bases not matched to a gene. The CDR3 nucleotides are TGCAGTGCTAGAGTGACTAGCGGCAACAATGAGCAGTTCTTC. The encoded protein is CSARVTSGNNEQFF.